The clone carrying this TCR beta chain was detected only a few times. TCRdb re-analysed the RT-PCR reads in MiXCR, keeping a single row per CDR3 protein. The data hold about 680,000 distinct CDR3 sequences, with over 12% observed a single time. The CDR3 loop spans 13 amino acids. V gave up 7 bases and J gave up 4 bases, with 13 bases separating them. CDR1 is SGHTA and CDR2 is FQGNSA in the germline V gene. The chain links TRBV7-2 to TRBJ1-1; a possible D gene is TRBD1 (6 bases). The clonotype originates from a female donor in good health, serving as a healthy control. Material for sequencing was memory CD4+ T cells from blood. CDR3 protein: CASTNPGATEAFF. Here the CDR3 DNA reads TGTGCCAGCACCAATCCAGGGGCCACTGAAGCTTTCTTT.